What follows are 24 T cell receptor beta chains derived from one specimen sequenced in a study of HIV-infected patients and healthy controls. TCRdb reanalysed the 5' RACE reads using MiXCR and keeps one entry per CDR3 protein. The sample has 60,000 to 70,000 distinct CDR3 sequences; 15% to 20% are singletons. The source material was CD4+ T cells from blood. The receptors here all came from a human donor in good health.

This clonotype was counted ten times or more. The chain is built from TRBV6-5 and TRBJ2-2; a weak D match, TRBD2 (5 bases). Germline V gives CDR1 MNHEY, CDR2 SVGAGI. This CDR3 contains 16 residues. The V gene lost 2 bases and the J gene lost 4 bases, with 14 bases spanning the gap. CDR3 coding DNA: TGTGCCAGCAGTTACGGGAGCCTAGGTTTCACCGGGGAGCTGTTTTTT. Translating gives CASSYGSLGFTGELFF.

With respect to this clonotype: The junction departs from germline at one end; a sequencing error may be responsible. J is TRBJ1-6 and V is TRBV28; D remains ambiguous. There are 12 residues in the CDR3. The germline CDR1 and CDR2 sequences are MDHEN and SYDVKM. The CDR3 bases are TGTGCCAGCAGTTTAGAATATTCACCCGTCCACTTT. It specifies CASSLEYSPVHF.

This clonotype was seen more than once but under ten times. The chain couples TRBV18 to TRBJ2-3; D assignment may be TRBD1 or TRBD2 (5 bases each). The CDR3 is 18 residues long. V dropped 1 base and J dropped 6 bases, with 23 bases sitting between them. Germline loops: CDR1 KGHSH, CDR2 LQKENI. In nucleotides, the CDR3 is TGTGCCAGCTCACCACTGATGATGGTCAGAGGGGCAGGGGATACGCAGTATTTT. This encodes CASSPLMMVRGAGDTQYF.

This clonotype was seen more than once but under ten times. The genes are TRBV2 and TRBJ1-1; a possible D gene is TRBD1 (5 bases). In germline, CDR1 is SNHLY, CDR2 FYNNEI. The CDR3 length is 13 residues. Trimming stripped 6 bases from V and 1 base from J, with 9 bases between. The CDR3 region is CASRETENTEAFF. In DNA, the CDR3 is TGTGCCAGCAGGGAGACAGAGAACACTGAAGCTTTCTTT.

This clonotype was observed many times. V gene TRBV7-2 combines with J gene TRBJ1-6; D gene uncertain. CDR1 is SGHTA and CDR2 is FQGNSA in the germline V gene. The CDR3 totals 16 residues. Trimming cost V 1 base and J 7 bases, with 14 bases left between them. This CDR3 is CASSLGPLVGNSPLHF. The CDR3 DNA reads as TGTGCCAGCAGCTTAGGTCCCTTAGTGGGCAATTCACCCCTCCACTTT.

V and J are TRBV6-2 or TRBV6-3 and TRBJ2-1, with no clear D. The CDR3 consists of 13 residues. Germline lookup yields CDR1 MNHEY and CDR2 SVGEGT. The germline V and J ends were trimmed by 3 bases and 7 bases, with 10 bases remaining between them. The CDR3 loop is CASSYTRFNEQFF. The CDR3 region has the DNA TGTGCCAGCAGTTATACCCGCTTTAATGAGCAGTTCTTC.

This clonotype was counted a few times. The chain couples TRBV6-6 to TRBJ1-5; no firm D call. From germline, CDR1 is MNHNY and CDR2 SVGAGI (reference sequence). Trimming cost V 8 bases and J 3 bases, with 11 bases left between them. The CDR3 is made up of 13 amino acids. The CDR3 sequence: CASSRATNQPQHF. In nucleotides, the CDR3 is TGTGCCAGCTCCCGGGCTACCAATCAGCCCCAGCATTTT.

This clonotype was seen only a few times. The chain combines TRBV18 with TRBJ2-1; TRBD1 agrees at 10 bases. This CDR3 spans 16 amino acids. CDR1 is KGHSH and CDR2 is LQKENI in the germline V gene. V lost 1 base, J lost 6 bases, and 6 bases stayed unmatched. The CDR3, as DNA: TGTGCCAGCTCACCACGAGACAGGGGGCTTATCAATGAGCAGTTCTTC. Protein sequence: CASSPRDRGLINEQFF.

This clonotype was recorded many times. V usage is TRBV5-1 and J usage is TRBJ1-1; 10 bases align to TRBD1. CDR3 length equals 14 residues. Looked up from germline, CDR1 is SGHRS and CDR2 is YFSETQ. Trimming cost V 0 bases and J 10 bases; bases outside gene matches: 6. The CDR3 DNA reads TGCGCCAGCAGCTTGGAGGGACAGGGGTTAGGAGCTTTCTTT. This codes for CASSLEGQGLGAFF.

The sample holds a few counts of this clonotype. The CDR3 protein is CSARDRRGSSNQPQHF. DNA for the CDR3: TGCAGTGCTAGAGACCGTCGGGGCAGTAGCAATCAGCCCCAGCATTTT. The genes are TRBV20-1 and TRBJ1-5, with D possibly TRBD1 on 5 matching bases. CDR1 DFQATT and CDR2 SNEGSKA come from the germline V gene (reference sequence). The CDR3 length is 16 residues. V was shortened by 0 bases and J by 0 bases, with 12 bases between the two germline ends.

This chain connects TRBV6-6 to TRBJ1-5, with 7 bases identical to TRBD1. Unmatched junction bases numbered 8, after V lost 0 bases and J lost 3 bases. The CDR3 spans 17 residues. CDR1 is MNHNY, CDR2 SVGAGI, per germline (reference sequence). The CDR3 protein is CASSYSTPRGFNQPQHF. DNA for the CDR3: TGTGCCAGCAGTTACTCGACCCCCAGGGGGTTCAATCAGCCCCAGCATTTT.

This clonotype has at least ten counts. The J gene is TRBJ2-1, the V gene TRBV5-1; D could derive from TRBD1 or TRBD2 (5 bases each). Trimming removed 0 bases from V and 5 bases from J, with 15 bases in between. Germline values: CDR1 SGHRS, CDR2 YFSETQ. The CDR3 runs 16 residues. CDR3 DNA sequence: TGCGCCAGCAGCTTGGGGGGCCGCGGGTCCGACAATGAGCAGTTCTTC. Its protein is CASSLGGRGSDNEQFF.

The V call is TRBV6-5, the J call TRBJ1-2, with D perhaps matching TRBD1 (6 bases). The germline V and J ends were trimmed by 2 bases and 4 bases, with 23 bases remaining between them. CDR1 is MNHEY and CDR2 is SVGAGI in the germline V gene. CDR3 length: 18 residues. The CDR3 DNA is TGTGCCAGCAGTTACCCAGCCCGGACAGTTTCCCACTCCTATGGCTACACCTTC. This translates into CASSYPARTVSHSYGYTF.

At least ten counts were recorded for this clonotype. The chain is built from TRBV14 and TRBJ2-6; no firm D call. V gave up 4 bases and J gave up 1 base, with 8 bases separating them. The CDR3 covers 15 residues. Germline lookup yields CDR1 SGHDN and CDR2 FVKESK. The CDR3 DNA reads TGTGCCAGCAGCCGAGCGCGGTCTGGGGCCAACGTCCTGACTTTC. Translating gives CASSRARSGANVLTF.

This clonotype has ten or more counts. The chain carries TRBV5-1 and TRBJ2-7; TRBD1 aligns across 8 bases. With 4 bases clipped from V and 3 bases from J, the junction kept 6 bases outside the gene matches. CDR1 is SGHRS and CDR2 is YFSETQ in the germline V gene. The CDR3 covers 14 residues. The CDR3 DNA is TGCGCCAGCAGCCCTACAGGGGGAGGCTACGAGCAGTACTTC. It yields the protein CASSPTGGGYEQYF.

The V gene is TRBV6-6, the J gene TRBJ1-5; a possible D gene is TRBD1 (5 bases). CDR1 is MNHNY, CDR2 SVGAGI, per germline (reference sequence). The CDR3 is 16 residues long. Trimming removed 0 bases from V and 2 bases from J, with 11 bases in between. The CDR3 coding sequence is TGTGCCAGCAGTTACTCTGGGGGTGTGGGCAATCAGCCCCAGCATTTT. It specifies CASSYSGGVGNQPQHF.

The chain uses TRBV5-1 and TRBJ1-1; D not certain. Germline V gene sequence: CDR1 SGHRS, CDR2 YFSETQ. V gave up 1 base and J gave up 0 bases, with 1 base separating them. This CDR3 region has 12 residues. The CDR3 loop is CASSLMNTEAFF. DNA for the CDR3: TGCGCCAGCAGCTTGATGAACACTGAAGCTTTCTTT.

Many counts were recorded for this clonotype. DNA for the CDR3: TGCGCCAGCAGCCAAGGCGCCGGGCGGAACTATGGCTACACCTTC. This gives the protein CASSQGAGRNYGYTF. This chain connects TRBV4-1 to TRBJ1-2, with unresolved D. Germline lookup yields CDR1 MGHRA and CDR2 YSYEKL. This CDR3 has 15 amino acids. V was clipped by 1 base and J by 2 bases, with 11 bases between them.

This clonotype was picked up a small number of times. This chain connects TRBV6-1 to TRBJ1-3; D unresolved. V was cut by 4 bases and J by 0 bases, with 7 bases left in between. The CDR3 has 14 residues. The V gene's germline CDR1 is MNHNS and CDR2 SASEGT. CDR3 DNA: TGTGCCAGCAGTGTAACAAGCTCTGGAAACACCATATATTTT. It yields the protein CASSVTSSGNTIYF.

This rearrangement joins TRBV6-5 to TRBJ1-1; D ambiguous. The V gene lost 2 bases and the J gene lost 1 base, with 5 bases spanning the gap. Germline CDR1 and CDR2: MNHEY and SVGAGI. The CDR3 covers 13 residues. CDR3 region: CASSYTRNTEAFF. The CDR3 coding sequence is TGTGCCAGCAGTTACACGCGGAACACTGAAGCTTTCTTT.

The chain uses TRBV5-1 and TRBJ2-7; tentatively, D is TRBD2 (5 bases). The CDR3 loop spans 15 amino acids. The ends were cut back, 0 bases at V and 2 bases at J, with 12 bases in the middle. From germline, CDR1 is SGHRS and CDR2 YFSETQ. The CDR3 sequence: CASSLVSGSPYEQYF. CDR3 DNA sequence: TGCGCCAGCAGCTTGGTCTCGGGAAGCCCCTACGAGCAGTACTTC.

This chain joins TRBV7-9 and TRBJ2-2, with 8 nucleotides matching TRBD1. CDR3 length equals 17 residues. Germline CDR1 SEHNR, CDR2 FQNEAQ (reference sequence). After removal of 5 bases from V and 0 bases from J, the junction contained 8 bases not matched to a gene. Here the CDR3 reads CASSTLGQGTNTGELFF. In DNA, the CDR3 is TGTGCCAGCAGCACCCTAGGACAGGGAACGAACACCGGGGAGCTGTTTTTT.

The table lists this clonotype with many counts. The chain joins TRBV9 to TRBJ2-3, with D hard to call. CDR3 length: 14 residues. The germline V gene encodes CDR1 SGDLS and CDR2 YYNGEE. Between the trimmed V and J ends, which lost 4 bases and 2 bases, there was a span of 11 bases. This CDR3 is CASSPGPLTDTQYF. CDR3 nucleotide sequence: TGTGCCAGCAGCCCCGGACCCCTCACAGATACGCAGTATTTT.

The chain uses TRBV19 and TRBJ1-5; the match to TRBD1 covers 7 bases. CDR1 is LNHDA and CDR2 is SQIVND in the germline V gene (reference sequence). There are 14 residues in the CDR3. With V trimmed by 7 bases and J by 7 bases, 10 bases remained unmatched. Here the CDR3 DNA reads TGTGCCAGTACCAGAGACAGGGTGGGACAGCCCCAGCATTTT. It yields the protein CASTRDRVGQPQHF.